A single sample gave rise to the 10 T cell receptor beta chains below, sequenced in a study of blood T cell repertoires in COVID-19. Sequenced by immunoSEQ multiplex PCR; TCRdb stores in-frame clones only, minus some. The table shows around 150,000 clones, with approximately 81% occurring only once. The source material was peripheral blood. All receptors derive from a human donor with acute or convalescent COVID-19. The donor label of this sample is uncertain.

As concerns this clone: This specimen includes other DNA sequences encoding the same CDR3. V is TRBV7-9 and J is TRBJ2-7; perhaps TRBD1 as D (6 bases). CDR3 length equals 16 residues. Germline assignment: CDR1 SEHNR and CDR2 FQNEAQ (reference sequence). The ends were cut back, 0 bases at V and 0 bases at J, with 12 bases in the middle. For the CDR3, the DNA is TGTGCCAGCAGCTTAGCGGACGGGACAACCTCCTACGAGCAGTACTTC. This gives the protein CASSLADGTTSYEQYF.

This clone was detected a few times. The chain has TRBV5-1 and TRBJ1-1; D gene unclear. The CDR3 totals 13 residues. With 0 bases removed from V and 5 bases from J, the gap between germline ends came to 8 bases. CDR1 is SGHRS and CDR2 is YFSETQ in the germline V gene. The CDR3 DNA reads TGCGCCAGCAGCTTGGCCATCGGTACTGAAGCTTTCTTT. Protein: CASSLAIGTEAFF.

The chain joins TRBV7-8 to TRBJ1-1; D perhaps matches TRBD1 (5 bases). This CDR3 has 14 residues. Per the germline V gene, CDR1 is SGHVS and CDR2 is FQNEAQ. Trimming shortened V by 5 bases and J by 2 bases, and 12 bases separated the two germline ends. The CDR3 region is CASSRQGSNTEAFF. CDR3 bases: TGTGCCAGCAGCCGCCAGGGTAGTAACACTGAAGCTTTCTTT.

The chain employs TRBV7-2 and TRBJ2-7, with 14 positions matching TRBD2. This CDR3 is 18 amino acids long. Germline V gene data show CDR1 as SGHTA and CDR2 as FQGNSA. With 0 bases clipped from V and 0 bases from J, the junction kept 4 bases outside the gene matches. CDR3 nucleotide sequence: TGTGCCAGCAGCTTAGCTCGGACTAGCGGGGGGAGCTCCTACGAGCAGTACTTC. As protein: CASSLARTSGGSSYEQYF.

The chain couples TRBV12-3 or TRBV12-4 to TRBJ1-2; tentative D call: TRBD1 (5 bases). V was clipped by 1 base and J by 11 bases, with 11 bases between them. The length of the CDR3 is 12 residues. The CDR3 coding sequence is TGTGCCAGCAGTTTAGGTCGGGGGGTGTACACCTTC. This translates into CASSLGRGVYTF.

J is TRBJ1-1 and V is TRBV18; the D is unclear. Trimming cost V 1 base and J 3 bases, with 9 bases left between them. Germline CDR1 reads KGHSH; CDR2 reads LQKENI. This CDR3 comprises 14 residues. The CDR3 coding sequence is TGTGCCAGCTCACCACAAGGGAGGGACACTGAAGCTTTCTTT. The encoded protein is CASSPQGRDTEAFF.

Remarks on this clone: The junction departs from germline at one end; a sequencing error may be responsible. The CDR3 is CAGSLRGRITDTQYF. DNA of the CDR3: TGTGCCGGCAGCTTAAGGGGGCGCATTACAGATACGCAGTATTTT. The chain carries TRBV7-3 and TRBJ2-3; TRBD1 matches at 7 bases. Germline V gene lookup returns CDR1 SGHTA and CDR2 FQGTGA. The CDR3 has 15 residues.

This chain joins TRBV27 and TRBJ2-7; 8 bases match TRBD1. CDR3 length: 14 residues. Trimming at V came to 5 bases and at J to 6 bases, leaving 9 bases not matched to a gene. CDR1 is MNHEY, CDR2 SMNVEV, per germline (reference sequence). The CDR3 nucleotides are TGTGCCAGCAGTCGCCAGGGGGCATCTGGCGAGCAGTACTTC. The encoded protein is CASSRQGASGEQYF.

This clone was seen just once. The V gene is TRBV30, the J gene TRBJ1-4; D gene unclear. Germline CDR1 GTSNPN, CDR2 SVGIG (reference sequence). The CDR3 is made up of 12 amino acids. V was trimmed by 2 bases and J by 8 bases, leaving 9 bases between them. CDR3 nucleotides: TGTGCCTGGAGTCCCCTCCGGGAAAAACTGTTTTTT. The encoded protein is CAWSPLREKLFF.

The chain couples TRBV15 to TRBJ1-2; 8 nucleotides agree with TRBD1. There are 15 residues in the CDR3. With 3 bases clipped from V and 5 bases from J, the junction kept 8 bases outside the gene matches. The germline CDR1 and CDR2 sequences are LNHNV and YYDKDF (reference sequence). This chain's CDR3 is CATSRQGARGYGYTF. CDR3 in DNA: TGTGCCACCAGCAGGCAGGGGGCGCGTGGTTATGGCTACACCTTC.